The rows below give T cell receptor beta chains drawn from one sample of a study of T cells in Graves' hyperthyroidism and ophthalmopathy. Using its own MiXCR run on the multiplex PCR reads, TCRdb lists one record per CDR3 protein. The sample consists of some 570,000 distinct CDR3 sequences, approximately 14% of them appearing once. Sequencing input: blood. Source of these receptors: a woman between 18 and 29 years old with Graves' ophthalmopathy. Both conserved end residues are part of each CDR3. A D gene is named only where the DNA matches it firmly. The size entry is marked missing in some rows and otherwise reads once, few, many or a size class.

abundance,d_gene,j_gene,v_gene,CDR3aa,CDR3nt
few,.,TRBJ1-6,TRBV9,CASSLNPQADNSPLHF,TGTGCCAGCAGCCTTAACCCACAGGCCGATAATTCACCCCTCCACTTT
many,.,TRBJ2-5,TRBV3-1,CASSQGALIQETQYF,TGTGCCAGCAGCCAAGGGGCCCTTATCCAAGAGACCCAGTACTTC
many,.,TRBJ1-1,TRBV30,CAWSYTEAFF,TGTGCCTGGTCCTACACTGAAGCTTTCTTT
.,.,TRBJ1-1,TRBV18,CASSPLAYSGFGATEAFF,TGTGCCAGCTCACCACTGGCTTATTCTGGTTTCGGGGCCACTGAAGCTTTCTTT
few,TRBD1,TRBJ2-2,TRBV7-8,CASSTSDRGLGGELFF,TGTGCCAGCAGCACATCCGACAGGGGGCTAGGCGGGGAGCTGTTTTTT
many,.,TRBJ2-3,TRBV28,CASSPSYAKDGDRDTQYF,TGTGCCAGCAGTCCCTCGTATGCAAAAGACGGAGACAGAGATACGCAGTATTTT
many,.,TRBJ1-1,TRBV7-9,CASSSARNTEAFF,TGTGCCAGCAGCTCTGCCAGGAACACTGAAGCTTTCTTT
few,.,TRBJ2-1,TRBV19,CASSLYRETGEQFF,TGTGCCAGTAGTTTATACAGGGAAACCGGTGAGCAGTTCTTC
.,TRBD2,TRBJ2-5,TRBV6-5,CASSYSGGRPGKTQYF,TGTGCCAGCAGTTACTCGGGCGGGAGGCCGGGGAAGACCCAGTACTTC
many,.,TRBJ2-5,TRBV11-3,CASSFTSLQETQYF,TGTGCCAGCAGCTTTACGTCCCTCCAAGAGACCCAGTACTTC
many,.,TRBJ1-1,TRBV28,CASSLFGIRENTEAFF,TGTGCCAGCAGTTTGTTCGGTATTCGTGAGAACACTGAAGCTTTCTTT
.,TRBD1,TRBJ2-4,TRBV24-1,CATSDPQGGKNIQYF,TGTGCCACCAGTGATCCACAGGGGGGCAAAAACATTCAGTACTTC
many,.,TRBJ2-7,TRBV28,CASRVGALTYEQYF,TGTGCCAGCAGGGTAGGGGCCCTAACCTACGAGCAGTACTTC
many,TRBD1,TRBJ2-1,TRBV6-1,CASSLGYWTGLYNEQFF,TGTGCCAGCAGCCTCGGGTATTGGACAGGGCTTTACAATGAGCAGTTCTTC
many,.,TRBJ1-2,TRBV12-3/TRBV12-4,CASSPIVGYGYTF,TGTGCCAGCAGTCCCATAGTCGGGTATGGCTACACCTTC
many,.,TRBJ2-3,TRBV20-1,CSAALADYTDTQYF,TGCAGTGCGGCCTTAGCGGACTACACAGATACGCAGTATTTT
many,.,TRBJ2-5,TRBV7-9,CASSSTDWDGESQETQYF,TGTGCCAGCAGCTCTACGGATTGGGACGGCGAGTCTCAAGAGACCCAGTACTTC
.,.,TRBJ2-4,TRBV6-1,CASRGVSSQNIQYF,TGTGCCAGCAGGGGAGTATCCTCCCAAAACATTCAGTACTTC
many,.,TRBJ1-2,TRBV28,CASSDGERYGYTF,TGTGCCAGCAGCGACGGAGAGCGCTATGGCTACACCTTC
many,TRBD1,TRBJ2-1,TRBV7-9,CASSLTPGQGSTMRNNEQFF,TGTGCCAGCAGCTTAACCCCGGGACAGGGGAGTACAATGAGAAACAATGAGCAGTTCTTC
few,TRBD1,TRBJ1-2,TRBV6-1,CASRSGTDYGYTF,TGTGCCAGCAGGTCCGGGACAGACTATGGCTACACCTTC
few,TRBD2,TRBJ2-5,TRBV27,CASSRSGRAEETQYF,TGTGCCAGCAGTCGTAGCGGGAGGGCCGAGGAGACCCAGTACTTC
many,TRBD1,TRBJ1-1,TRBV27,CASSQRQGRTEAFF,TGTGCCAGCAGTCAGAGACAGGGTCGAACTGAAGCTTTCTTT
.,.,TRBJ2-5,TRBV4-1,CASSRRLSGIETQYF,TGCGCCAGCAGCCGGAGGCTGAGTGGGATAGAGACCCAGTACTTC